A selection of T cell receptor beta chains follows, all from one sample in a study of blood T cell repertoires in COVID-19. Data came from immunoSEQ multiplex PCR; TCRdb stores just in-frame clones and leaves some out. The repertoire holds 150,000 to 200,000 clones, with roughly 80% as singletons. The sequenced material came from peripheral blood. These receptors were collected from an elderly woman with COVID-19, enrolled during active disease. The CDR3 runs from the conserved cysteine through the conserved F or W. D genes are given only for firm matches. Where a row states a size, it is once, few, many or the class of an expanded clone; other rows omit it.

D: -; J: TRBJ2-2; size: -; V: TRBV27; DNA: TGTGCCAGCAGTTCCCCCTTCCGGACTCTGACCGGGGAGCTGTTTTTT; CDR3: CASSSPFRTLTGELFF
D: -; J: TRBJ1-4; size: -; V: TRBV5-5; DNA: TGTGCCAGCAGCCGGGATGGGTCAGGGGATGAAAAACTGTTTTTT; CDR3: CASSRDGSGDEKLFF
D: TRBD1; J: TRBJ2-6; size: -; V: TRBV19; DNA: TGTGCCAGTAGGCACAGGGGAGTAGTGGCCGCCAACGTCCTGACTTTC; CDR3: CASRHRGVVAANVLTF
D: -; J: TRBJ2-4; size: few; V: TRBV2; DNA: TGTGCCAGCAGCTTACGGGACTTACCACCCTACTCCTTAGCCAAAAACATTCAGTACTTC; CDR3: CASSLRDLPPYSLAKNIQYF
D: -; J: TRBJ2-7; size: -; V: TRBV18; DNA: TGTGCCAGCTCACGGGCCCACTCCTACGAGCAGTACTTC; CDR3: CASSRAHSYEQYF
D: TRBD2; J: TRBJ2-5; size: -; V: TRBV11-3; DNA: TGTGCCAGCTCCAGCGGGGGAGACCAAGAGACCCAGTACTTC; CDR3: CASSSGGDQETQYF
D: -; J: TRBJ2-3; size: few; V: TRBV29-1; DNA: TGCAGCGTTGCGCGGGACGCAGATACGCAGTATTTT; CDR3: CSVARDADTQYF
D: -; J: TRBJ1-4; size: -; V: TRBV7-2; DNA: TGTGCCAGCAGCTTAGGTCATAATGAAAAACTGTTTTTT; CDR3: CASSLGHNEKLFF
D: -; J: TRBJ1-2; size: -; V: TRBV7-9; DNA: TGTGCCAGCAGCTTAGGTTCCAATGGCTACACCTTC; CDR3: CASSLGSNGYTF
D: -; J: TRBJ2-3; size: -; V: TRBV18; DNA: TGTGCCAGCTCACCGAATAGAGTAGCGGCGACCGGAGATACGCAGTATTTT; CDR3: CASSPNRVAATGDTQYF
D: -; J: TRBJ1-2; size: few; V: TRBV10-3; DNA: TGTGCCATCGACAGCCTCTATGGCTACACCTTC; CDR3: CAIDSLYGYTF
D: -; J: TRBJ2-1; size: -; V: TRBV5-5; DNA: TGTGCCAGCAGCCCGGTAGGGGGGAGGGATGAGCAGTTCTTC; CDR3: CASSPVGGRDEQFF
D: -; J: TRBJ1-1; size: -; V: TRBV4-3; DNA: TGCGCCAGCAGCCAAGACCTGGGCCTGAACACTGAAGCTTTCTTT; CDR3: CASSQDLGLNTEAFF
D: -; J: TRBJ2-5; size: -; V: TRBV4-2; DNA: TGTGCCAGCAGCCAAGATTCGGGAGACAGGGCTCGAGAGACCCAGTACTTC; CDR3: CASSQDSGDRARETQYF
D: TRBD1; J: TRBJ2-7; size: -; V: TRBV27; DNA: TGTGCCAGCAGTCCTCGACAGGGAATCTCCTACGAGCAGTACTTC; CDR3: CASSPRQGISYEQYF
D: TRBD1; J: TRBJ1-2; size: once; V: TRBV24-1; DNA: TGTGCCACCAGTGATCGGGGACAGGAGCGCTATGGCTACACCTTC; CDR3: CATSDRGQERYGYTF
D: -; J: TRBJ1-1; size: -; V: TRBV27; DNA: TGTGCCAGCAGTTTATCGATTGGCAGCACTGAAGCTTTCTTT; CDR3: CASSLSIGSTEAFF
D: -; J: TRBJ1-2; size: -; V: TRBV7-8; DNA: TGTGCCAGCAGCTTAGATGGCAGGGGTCTCTATGGCTACACCTTC; CDR3: CASSLDGRGLYGYTF
D: TRBD1; J: TRBJ2-1; size: -; V: TRBV19; DNA: TGTGCCAGTACCATGACAGGGGGCCCCTACAATGAGCAGTTCTTC; CDR3: CASTMTGGPYNEQFF
D: TRBD1; J: TRBJ1-6; size: few; V: TRBV3-1/TRBV3-2; DNA: TGTGCCAGCAGCCAAGACCCCAGGGGGCGGTTGGGGTCACCCCTCCACTTT; CDR3: CASSQDPRGRLGSPLHF
D: TRBD1; J: TRBJ1-1; size: -; V: TRBV2; DNA: TGTGCCAGCAGTGGGGGACAGGGACTGGACACTGAAGCTTTCTTT; CDR3: CASSGGQGLDTEAFF
D: -; J: TRBJ1-5; size: -; V: TRBV18; DNA: TGTGCCAGCTCACCCGGACGGGGTCCCCAGCATTTT; CDR3: CASSPGRGPQHF
D: TRBD1; J: TRBJ1-2; size: -; V: TRBV5-1; DNA: TGCGCCAGCAGCTTGGCGGGCAGGGGGAACTATGGCTACACCTTC; CDR3: CASSLAGRGNYGYTF
D: -; J: TRBJ1-6; size: -; V: TRBV7-2; DNA: TGTGCCAGCAGCTTCCGGGGGGCGGTGAATTCACCCCTCCACTTT; CDR3: CASSFRGAVNSPLHF
D: TRBD1; J: TRBJ2-5; size: -; V: TRBV18; DNA: TGTGCCAGCTGGACAGGGGTGGAGACCCAGTACTTC; CDR3: CASWTGVETQYF
D: TRBD1; J: TRBJ2-3; size: -; V: TRBV14; DNA: TGTGCCAGCAGCCACCCTGACAGGGGATGGGGTTACACAGATACGCAGTATTTT; CDR3: CASSHPDRGWGYTDTQYF
D: TRBD1; J: TRBJ1-2; size: -; V: TRBV6-5; DNA: TGTGCCAGCAGAGGGGGACAGGGGGTCTTCTATGGCTACACCTTC; CDR3: CASRGGQGVFYGYTF
D: -; J: TRBJ1-2; size: -; V: TRBV6-2/TRBV6-3; DNA: TGTGCCAGCAGTTACGACAGTTACGGCGGCTACACCTTC; CDR3: CASSYDSYGGYTF
D: -; J: TRBJ1-5; size: -; V: TRBV7-3; DNA: TGTGCCAGCAGCGTCGACAGAAATCAGCCCCAGCATTTT; CDR3: CASSVDRNQPQHF
D: TRBD1; J: TRBJ2-2; size: -; V: TRBV19; DNA: TGTGCCAGTAGTATATCGTACAGGGGAACAGACACCGGGGAGCTGTTTTTT; CDR3: CASSISYRGTDTGELFF
D: -; J: TRBJ1-2; size: -; V: TRBV30; DNA: TGTGCCTGGATCCCTAGCGGGGGAATATCTAACTATGGCTACACCTTC; CDR3: CAWIPSGGISNYGYTF